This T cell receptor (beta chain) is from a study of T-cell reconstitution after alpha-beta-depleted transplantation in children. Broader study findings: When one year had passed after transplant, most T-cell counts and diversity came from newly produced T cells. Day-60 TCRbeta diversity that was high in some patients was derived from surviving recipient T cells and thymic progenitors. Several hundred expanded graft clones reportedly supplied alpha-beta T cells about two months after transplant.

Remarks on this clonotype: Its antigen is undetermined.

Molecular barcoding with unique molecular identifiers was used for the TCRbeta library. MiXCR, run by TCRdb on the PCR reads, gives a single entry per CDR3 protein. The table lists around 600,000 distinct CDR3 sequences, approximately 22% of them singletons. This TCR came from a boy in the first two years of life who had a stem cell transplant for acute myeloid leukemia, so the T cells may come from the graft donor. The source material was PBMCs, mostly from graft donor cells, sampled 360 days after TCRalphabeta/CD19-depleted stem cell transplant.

The CDR3 is CASSLPNYEQYV. DNA of the CDR3: TGTGCCAGCAGCTTACCGAACTACGAGCAGTACGTC. The V gene is TRBV11-2, the J gene TRBJ2-7; D uncertain. Germline V gene data show CDR1 as SGHAT and CDR2 as FQNNGV. The CDR3 is 12 amino acids. Between the trimmed V and J ends, which lost 2 bases and 3 bases, there was a span of 5 bases.